The following is a T cell receptor beta chain sequence with its context. The length of the CDR3 is 13 residues. Germline-derived CDR1 and CDR2 are SGHNT and YYREEE (reference sequence). V shed 2 bases and J shed 5 bases, with 10 bases lying between them. This sample was taken from a study of beta chain features in type 1 diabetes. Since all of the isolated RNA was reverse transcribed, expressed TCRB transcripts were what got sequenced. TCRdb keeps only in-frame clones here, not all; method: immunoSEQ multiplex PCR. The sample holds 150,000 to 200,000 clones; over 7.5% are singletons and the top ten take around 2.5%.

The clonotype was recovered from a young woman in good health. Input material: central memory CD4+ T cells from blood. The genes are TRBV5-4 and TRBJ1-1; a weak D match, TRBD1 (6 bases). The CDR3 sequence: CASSFNRDTEAFF. In nucleotides, the CDR3 is TGTGCCAGCAGCTTCAACAGGGATACTGAAGCTTTCTTT. Complete variable domain (other parts from reference TRBV5-4 and TRBJ1-1): ETGVTQSPTHLIKTRGQQVTLRCSSQSGHNTVSWYQQALGQGPQFIFQYYREEENGRGNFPPRFSGLQFPNYSSELNVNALELDDSALYLCASSFNRDTEAFFGQGTRLTVV.